These T cell receptor beta chains were read from a single sample in a study of response to subunit inactivated influenza vaccine. A single record per CDR3 protein comes from TCRdb applying MiXCR to the RT-PCR reads. The data contain some 600,000 distinct CDR3 sequences, 11% to 15% of them singletons. Sequenced material: PBMCs from blood, taken roughly 2 weeks before vaccination. These receptors came from a man aged 50-60 years who received an inactivated influenza vaccine. Each CDR3 is given with its conserved first and last residue. Each record gives: J gene, D gene, V gene, clone size, CDR3 protein, CDR3 DNA. The D gene is left open where the match is weak. The size entry is marked missing in some rows and otherwise reads once, few, many or a size class.

TRBJ1-1 | . | TRBV6-2/TRBV6-3 | few | CASTLLMNTEAFF | TGTGCCAGCACTCTCCTCATGAACACTGAAGCTTTCTTT
TRBJ1-4 | TRBD1 | TRBV29-1 | . | CSVADRATNEKLFF | TGCAGCGTGGCCGACAGGGCAACTAATGAAAAACTGTTTTTT
TRBJ2-3 | . | TRBV6-5 | . | CASSYRVYRVLADTQYF | TGTGCCAGCAGTTACCGCGTCTACAGGGTATTAGCAGATACGCAGTATTTT
TRBJ2-7 | TRBD1 | TRBV6-2/TRBV6-3 | . | CASSYSPGQGSYEQYF | TGTGCCAGCAGTTACTCTCCGGGACAGGGCTCCTACGAGCAGTACTTC
TRBJ1-5 | . | TRBV6-2/TRBV6-3 | few | CASSSPLTGQVDQPQHF | TGTGCCAGCAGTTCTCCTCTCACAGGGCAAGTGGATCAGCCCCAGCATTTT
TRBJ2-7 | . | TRBV2 | . | CASRTAYEQYF | TGTGCCAGCAGGACGGCTTACGAGCAGTACTTC
TRBJ1-1 | . | TRBV12-3/TRBV12-4 | many | CASSYLLPDEAFF | TGTGCCAGCAGTTACCTCCTCCCTGATGAAGCTTTCTTT
TRBJ2-3 | TRBD2 | TRBV5-5 | few | CASSQAIAGEHTQYF | TGTGCCAGCAGCCAGGCGATAGCGGGAGAGCATACGCAGTATTTT
TRBJ1-2 | . | TRBV9 | . | CASSGSRTRGYTF | TGTGCCAGCAGCGGATCCCGGACAAGAGGCTACACCTTC
TRBJ1-2 | . | TRBV7-9 | . | CASSLDAAVYGYTF | TGTGCCAGCAGCTTAGATGCGGCGGTTTATGGCTACACCTTC
TRBJ2-7 | TRBD2 | TRBV27 | few | CASNTISGRASEQYF | TGTGCCAGCAACACGATTAGCGGGAGGGCGTCCGAGCAGTACTTC
TRBJ2-7 | . | TRBV3-1 | . | CASSQDYGSSDEQYF | TGTGCCAGCAGCCAAGATTATGGTAGCTCGGACGAGCAGTACTTC
TRBJ2-7 | . | TRBV6-6 | . | CASRTGGVDEQYF | TGTGCCAGCCGCACCGGCGGGGTTGACGAGCAGTACTTC
TRBJ2-7 | TRBD2 | TRBV28 | few | CASSLTGLAGGYEQYF | TGTGCCAGCAGCCTAACGGGACTAGCGGGAGGATACGAGCAGTACTTC
TRBJ1-2 | . | TRBV4-2 | . | CASSQEGRRLSYRGYTF | TGTGCCAGCAGCCAAGAGGGGCGCCGATTAAGCTATCGGGGCTACACCTTC
TRBJ2-3 | . | TRBV7-9 | . | CASSLVGPNTQYF | TGTGCCAGCAGCTTAGTAGGGCCAAATACGCAGTATTTT
TRBJ1-5 | . | TRBV7-9 | many | CASSQTGSNQPQHF | TGTGCCAGCAGTCAAACAGGGTCCAATCAGCCCCAGCATTTT
TRBJ2-3 | TRBD1 | TRBV20-1 | few | CSATGGSTDTQYF | TGCAGTGCAACAGGGGGTAGCACAGATACGCAGTATTTT
TRBJ2-2 | . | TRBV10-3 | . | CAISESSVNTGELFF | TGTGCCATCAGTGAGTCATCGGTGAACACCGGGGAGCTGTTTTTT
TRBJ1-1 | . | TRBV27 | . | CASSFTQDGKAFF | TGTGCCAGCAGTTTTACGCAGGATGGAAAAGCTTTCTTT
TRBJ2-7 | . | TRBV7-9 | . | CASSRPRGSERYEQYF | TGTGCCAGCAGCCGCCCCCGGGGCAGTGAGCGCTACGAGCAGTACTTC
TRBJ2-5 | . | TRBV20-1 | few | CSAYTGPNQETQYF | TGCAGTGCTTACACGGGCCCGAACCAAGAGACCCAGTACTTC
TRBJ2-1 | . | TRBV5-1 | . | CASSTTSMGEQFF | TGCGCCAGCAGCACGACTTCGATGGGAGAGCAGTTCTTC
TRBJ2-5 | . | TRBV20-1 | . | CSAKRQGSETQYF | TGCAGTGCTAAGAGGCAGGGTTCAGAGACCCAGTACTTC
TRBJ2-7 | TRBD1 | TRBV5-1 | many | CASSSGQATYEQYF | TGCGCCAGCAGCTCCGGACAGGCGACCTACGAGCAGTACTTC
TRBJ1-1 | . | TRBV12-3/TRBV12-4 | . | CASHPSPGVPEAFF | TGTGCCAGCCATCCGTCCCCGGGGGTCCCTGAAGCTTTCTTT
TRBJ2-5 | TRBD2 | TRBV4-2 | many | CASSQGVGGQETQYF | TGTGCCAGCAGCCAAGGGGTGGGGGGGCAAGAGACCCAGTACTTC
TRBJ1-1 | . | TRBV7-2 | many | CASSQDVTNTEAFF | TGTGCCAGCAGCCAGGACGTGACGAACACTGAAGCTTTCTTT
TRBJ2-5 | . | TRBV7-9 | . | CASSSGPAGWTQYF | TGTGCCAGCAGCTCTGGACCGGCCGGGTGGACCCAGTACTTC
TRBJ2-1 | . | TRBV7-9 | few | CASSHRTTPGNEQFF | TGTGCCAGCAGCCACCGGACTACCCCGGGCAATGAGCAGTTCTTC
TRBJ2-1 | TRBD2 | TRBV7-2 | once | CASSLSGGDEQFF | TGTGCCAGCAGCTTATCGGGGGGGGATGAGCAGTTCTTC
TRBJ2-2 | . | TRBV4-3 | few | CASSQDRGATSGELFF | TGCGCCAGCAGCCAAGATCGGGGGGCGACATCCGGGGAGCTGTTTTTT
TRBJ2-3 | TRBD1 | TRBV7-9 | few | CASSPGTGWWADTQYF | TGTGCCAGCAGCCCTGGGACAGGCTGGTGGGCAGATACGCAGTATTTT
TRBJ2-5 | . | TRBV9 | . | CASSVAPQQETQYF | TGTGCCAGCAGCGTAGCTCCACAACAAGAGACCCAGTACTTC
TRBJ2-7 | TRBD1 | TRBV12-3/TRBV12-4 | few | CASSSRQGMEQYF | TGTGCCAGCAGTTCTCGACAGGGAATGGAGCAGTACTTC
TRBJ2-3 | . | TRBV24-1 | many | CATSTFSGARFTDTQYF | TGTGCCACCAGTACCTTTTCAGGGGCCCGATTCACAGATACGCAGTATTTT
TRBJ2-1 | . | TRBV5-1 | many | CASSSRPGTQSSYNEQFF | TGCGCCAGCAGCTCACGTCCCGGGACACAAAGCTCCTACAATGAGCAGTTCTTC
TRBJ1-2 | TRBD1 | TRBV25-1 | many | CASSADRGGYTF | TGTGCCAGCAGTGCAGACAGGGGCGGCTACACCTTC
TRBJ1-2 | . | TRBV10-3 | few | CAISDPAPGRNYGYTF | TGTGCCATCAGTGACCCTGCCCCGGGACGGAACTATGGCTACACCTTC
TRBJ1-2 | . | TRBV9 | . | CASSVAEGYGYTF | TGTGCCAGCAGCGTAGCCGAGGGCTATGGCTACACCTTC
TRBJ2-5 | . | TRBV30 | . | CAWSTGAGKTQYF | TGTGCCTGGTCGACTGGCGCGGGGAAGACCCAGTACTTC
TRBJ2-3 | TRBD2 | TRBV27 | few | CASSSRGGAVDTQYF | TGTGCCAGCAGTTCCCGGGGGGGCGCGGTAGATACGCAGTATTTT
TRBJ1-1 | TRBD1 | TRBV19 | few | CASRRDSGRGTEAFF | TGTGCCAGTAGACGGGACAGCGGCCGGGGCACTGAAGCTTTCTTT
TRBJ2-1 | TRBD2 | TRBV12-5 | few | CASGLVTWEGVNEQFF | TGTGCTAGTGGTTTGGTAACTTGGGAGGGAGTGAATGAGCAGTTCTTC
TRBJ1-1 | . | TRBV12-3/TRBV12-4 | few | CASTILRGGRAFF | TGTGCCAGCACCATCCTTCGGGGAGGTCGAGCTTTCTTT